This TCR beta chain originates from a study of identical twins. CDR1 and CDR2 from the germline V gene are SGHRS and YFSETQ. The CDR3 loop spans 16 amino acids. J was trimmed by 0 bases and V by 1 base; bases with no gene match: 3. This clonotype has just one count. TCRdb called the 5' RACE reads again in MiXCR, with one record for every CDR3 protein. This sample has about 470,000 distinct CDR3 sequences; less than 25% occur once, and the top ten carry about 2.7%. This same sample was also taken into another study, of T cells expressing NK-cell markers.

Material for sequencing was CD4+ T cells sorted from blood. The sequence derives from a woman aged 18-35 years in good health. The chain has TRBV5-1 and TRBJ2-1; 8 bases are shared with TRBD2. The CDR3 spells CASSLSAGGSYNEQFF. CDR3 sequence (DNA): TGCGCCAGCAGCTTGTCGGCGGGGGGCTCCTACAATGAGCAGTTCTTC. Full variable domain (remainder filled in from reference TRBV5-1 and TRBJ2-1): KAGVTQTPRYLIKTRGQQVTLSCSPISGHRSVSWYQQTPGQGLQFLFEYFSETQRNKGNFPGRFSGRQFSNSRSEMNVSTLELGDSALYLCASSLSAGGSYNEQFFGPGTRLTVL.